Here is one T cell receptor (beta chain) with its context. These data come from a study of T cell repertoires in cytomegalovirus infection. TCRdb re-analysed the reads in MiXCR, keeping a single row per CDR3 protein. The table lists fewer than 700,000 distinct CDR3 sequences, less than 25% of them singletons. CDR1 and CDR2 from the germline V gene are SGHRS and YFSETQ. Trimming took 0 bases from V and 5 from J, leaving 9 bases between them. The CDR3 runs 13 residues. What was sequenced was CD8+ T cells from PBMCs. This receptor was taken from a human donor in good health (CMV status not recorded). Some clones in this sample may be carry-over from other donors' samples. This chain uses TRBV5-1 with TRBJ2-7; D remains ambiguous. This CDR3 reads CASSLDPVDEQYF. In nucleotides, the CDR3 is TGCGCCAGCAGCTTGGACCCGGTAGACGAGCAGTACTTC.